What follows are 23 T cell receptor beta chains derived from one specimen sequenced in a study of T cells in Graves' hyperthyroidism and ophthalmopathy. It was RNA transcripts that yielded the amplified TCR beta CDR3 regions. Primed by the HTBI set, a first-round RT-PCR was run on the TCR CDR3. TCRdb used MiXCR to reprocess the multiplex PCR reads, holding one entry per CDR3 protein. The sample lists just under 750,000 distinct CDR3 sequences, around 40% seen once, with less than 35% in the top ten. Sequencing was done on a sample of blood. These receptors all come from a woman aged 40 to 49 with Graves' hyperthyroidism.

This clonotype was seen ten or more times. The chain carries TRBV29-1 and TRBJ1-1; 7 bases agree with TRBD1. CDR3 length: 13 amino acids. The ends lost 7 bases at V and 9 bases at J; junction bases unmatched: 14. Per the germline V gene, CDR1 is SQVTM and CDR2 is ANQGSEA. The CDR3: CSAPRGAGAQAFF. The CDR3 coding sequence is TGCAGCGCCCCCAGGGGGGCAGGGGCTCAAGCTTTCTTT.

The chain recombines TRBV24-1 with TRBJ2-5, with D tentatively TRBD1 (5 bases). V dropped 9 bases and J dropped 4 bases, with 14 bases sitting between them. The CDR3 spans 13 residues. Germline values: CDR1 KGHDR, CDR2 SFDVKD. The CDR3 coding sequence is TGTGCCACCGAAACAGGATTGGGAGAGACCCAGTACTTC. This translates into CATETGLGETQYF.

The rearrangement links TRBV2 to TRBJ2-2; tentatively, D is TRBD1 (6 bases). The CDR3 has 13 residues. Germline CDR1 SNHLY, CDR2 FYNNEI. The V and J ends lost 8 bases and 6 bases respectively, with 13 bases between them. The CDR3 loop is CASGRGWAGELFF. For the CDR3, the DNA is TGTGCCAGCGGCAGGGGATGGGCCGGGGAGCTGTTTTTT.

This clonotype occurred many times. This rearrangement joins TRBV6-5 to TRBJ1-5; D gene ambiguous. Trimming pared 10 bases from V and 2 bases from J, leaving 12 bases between. The germline gives CDR1 MNHEY, CDR2 SVGAGI. The CDR3 covers 13 residues. The CDR3 DNA reads as TGTGCCACCAAGCGAAACGGCAATCAGCCCCAGCATTTT. It encodes CATKRNGNQPQHF.

The chain carries TRBV13 and TRBJ2-7; TRBD2 aligns across 14 bases. Per germline, CDR1 PRHDT and CDR2 FYEKMQ (reference sequence). The CDR3 extends over 17 amino acids. V lost 5 bases and J lost 4; bases outside the gene matches: 10. The CDR3, as DNA: TGTGCCAGCAGCCGGGGACTAGCGGGAGATAGTACGTACGAGCAGTACTTC. Its translation is CASSRGLAGDSTYEQYF.

With respect to this clonotype: Being one base from a much bigger clone, this may be a read error. V and J are TRBV7-2 and TRBJ1-4, with 8 bases matching TRBD1. This CDR3 comprises 15 residues. The V gene's germline CDR1 is SGHTA and CDR2 FQGNSA. This CDR3 is CASSRQGQDTEKPFF. The CDR3 DNA is TGTGCCAGCAGCCGACAGGGACAGGACACCGAAAAACCGTTTTTT.

The chain is built from TRBV6-5 and TRBJ2-7, with D tentatively TRBD1 (6 bases). Germline V lookup: CDR1 MNHEY, CDR2 SVGAGI. The CDR3 runs 15 residues. V dropped 4 bases and J dropped 0 bases, with 13 bases sitting between them. CDR3 sequence: CASSFQTGPSYEQYF. The CDR3 DNA is TGTGCCAGCAGTTTCCAGACAGGACCCTCCTACGAGCAGTACTTC.

A note on this clonotype: Lacking the conserved final phenylalanine or tryptophan, this CDR3 likely reflects a read error. This chain links TRBV12-3 or TRBV12-4 with TRBJ1-5, with no clear D. Trimming cost V 5 bases and J 1 base, with 18 bases left between them. The length of the CDR3 is 17 residues. The DNA for the CDR3 is TGTGCCAGCAGTCCCCGAATGGAGGGTACGAGCAATCAGCCCCAGCATTAT. It translates to CASSPRMEGTSNQPQHY.

CDR3 sequence (DNA): TGTGCCAGCAGTTATACCGGGACGCTCTACGAGCAGTACTTC. It codes for CASSYTGTLYEQYF. V gene TRBV6-9 combines with J gene TRBJ2-7; D is possibly TRBD1 or TRBD2 (5 bases each). V lost 2 bases and J 3 bases, leaving 11 bases between the germline ends. This CDR3 contains 14 residues. The germline gives CDR1 MNHGY, CDR2 SVAAGI.

This clonotype was observed at least ten times. This chain links TRBV25-1 with TRBJ2-2; a possible D gene is TRBD2 (5 bases). Germline-derived CDR1 and CDR2 are MGHDK and SYGVNS. The V and J ends lost 3 bases and 2 bases respectively, with 13 bases between them. CDR3 size: 16 residues. CDR3 bases: TGTGCCAGCAGTGATCCTAGCCATAGTAACACCGGGGAGCTGTTTTTT. It specifies CASSDPSHSNTGELFF. Complete variable domain (other parts from reference TRBV25-1 and TRBJ2-2): EADIYQTPRYLVIGTGKKITLECSQTMGHDKMYWYQQDPGMELHLIHYSYGVNSTEKGDLSSESTVSRIRTEHFPLTLESARPSHTSQYLCASSDPSHSNTGELFFGEGSRLTVL.

This clonotype was seen a few times. The DNA of the CDR3 is TGTGCCAGCAGCGGGGGACCGGGATCCGGAAACACCATATATTTT. Translated, it gives CASSGGPGSGNTIYF. The V call is TRBV9, the J call TRBJ1-3; possibly TRBD1 for D (5 bases). V lost 3 bases to trimming and J lost 4 bases, with 14 bases between them. Germline-derived CDR1 and CDR2 are SGDLS and YYNGEE. The CDR3 is made up of 15 amino acids. The entire variable domain, with the rest obtained from reference TRBV9 and TRBJ1-3, is as follows: DSGVTQTPKHLITATGQRVTLRCSPRSGDLSVYWYQQSLDQGLQFLIQYYNGEERAKGNILERFSAQQFPDLHSELNLSSLELGDSALYFCASSGGPGSGNTIYFGEGSWLTVV.

The chain uses TRBV7-8 and TRBJ2-3; tentatively, D is TRBD1 or TRBD2 (5 bases each). Germline lookup yields CDR1 SGHVS and CDR2 FQNEAQ. CDR3 length: 12 residues. Trimming took off 8 bases at V and 0 bases at J, with 6 bases between the two ends. This CDR3 is CASEGSTDTQYF. As DNA, the CDR3 is TGTGCCAGCGAGGGGAGCACAGATACGCAGTATTTT.

V and J are TRBV5-6 and TRBJ1-6, with D maybe TRBD1 (5 bases). The CDR3 spans 17 residues. The V gene lost 4 bases and the J gene lost 5 bases, with 19 bases spanning the gap. Germline V gene lookup returns CDR1 SGHDT and CDR2 YYEEEE. The CDR3 coding sequence is TGTGCCAGCAGCCCCCGCGGTTGGGGCACCAATAATTCACCCCTCCACTTT. The encoded protein is CASSPRGWGTNNSPLHF. Together with reference TRBV5-6 and TRBJ1-6, the CDR3 gives the full variable domain: DAGVTQSPTHLIKTRGQQVTLRCSPKSGHDTVSWYQQALGQGPQFIFQYYEEEERQRGNFPDRFSGHQFPNYSSELNVNALLLGDSALYLCASSPRGWGTNNSPLHFGNGTRLTVT.

The chain joins TRBV7-4 to TRBJ2-2; possible D gene TRBD1, 5 bases. The V gene's germline CDR1 is SGHVT and CDR2 SQSDAQ. The CDR3 contains 12 residues. V shed 7 bases and J shed 7 bases, with 10 bases lying between them. The CDR3 is CASTSQGGELFF. Here the CDR3 DNA reads TGTGCCAGCACCTCCCAGGGCGGGGAGCTGTTTTTT.

The sample holds a few counts of this clonotype. The J gene is TRBJ2-6, the V gene TRBV10-3; D gene uncertain. The germline CDR1 and CDR2 sequences are ENHRY and SYGVKD. The CDR3 has 15 amino acids. Trimming removed 0 bases at V and 3 bases at J, with 6 bases between. The CDR3 spells CAISESTGGANVLTF. As DNA, the CDR3 is TGTGCCATCAGTGAGTCGACGGGTGGGGCCAACGTCCTGACTTTC.

The chain employs TRBV28 and TRBJ1-5; D uncertain. The germline gives CDR1 MDHEN, CDR2 SYDVKM. The V gene lost 5 bases and the J gene lost 0 bases, with 8 bases spanning the gap. The CDR3 length is 14 residues. This chain's CDR3 is CASSPGISNQPQHF. CDR3 nucleotides: TGTGCCAGCAGTCCTGGTATTAGCAATCAGCCCCAGCATTTT.

Points on this clonotype: A read error may produce the germline difference seen at one junction end. The chain carries TRBV2 and TRBJ2-5, with 7 bases fitting TRBD2. Near its end, the DNA agrees better with TRBJ2-1, so the J call may be wrong. Germline V CDR1 and CDR2: SNHLY, FYNNEI. This CDR3 is built from 15 residues. As DNA, the CDR3 is TGCGCCAGCAGTGAGTCGGGGGGACGGTTCAATGAGCAGTTCTTC. It is translated as CASSESGGRFNEQFF.

The J gene is TRBJ2-5, the V gene TRBV5-1, with 7 positions matching TRBD2. The trim removed 7 bases at V and 4 bases at J, leaving 13 bases unmatched. CDR3 length equals 15 residues. Germline assignment: CDR1 SGHRS and CDR2 YFSETQ. The CDR3 here is CASRTGEGMSETQYF. The CDR3 coding sequence is TGCGCCAGCCGAACGGGGGAGGGTATGTCAGAGACCCAGTACTTC.

This clonotype has at least ten counts. The V and J genes are TRBV19 and TRBJ1-6, with D maybe TRBD1 (5 bases). V lost 8 bases and J 5 bases, leaving 10 bases between the germline ends. Per germline, CDR1 LNHDA and CDR2 SQIVND (reference sequence). The CDR3 sequence is 13 residues long. CDR3 DNA: TGTGCCAGTCAATTGACAGATAATTCACCCCTCCACTTT. It codes for CASQLTDNSPLHF.

This clonotype was detected only a few times. V usage is TRBV4-2 and J usage is TRBJ2-1, with 9 positions matching TRBD2. The CDR3 loop spans 15 amino acids. From germline, CDR1 is LGHNA and CDR2 YNFKEQ. Trimming removed 0 bases from V and 9 bases from J; junction bases left unmatched: 6. The CDR3 loop is CASSQEEREVSEQFF. CDR3 nucleotides: TGTGCCAGCAGCCAAGAAGAGCGGGAGGTCAGTGAGCAGTTCTTC.

This clonotype was counted between two and nine times. The rearrangement joins TRBV7-8 to TRBJ2-2, with TRBD2 identical over 13 bases. The germline CDR1 and CDR2 sequences are SGHVS and FQNEAQ. The CDR3 loop spans 19 amino acids. Unmatched junction bases numbered 9, after V lost 4 bases and J lost 1 base. The CDR3 DNA is TGTGCCAGCAGCTACCTACCGGGACTAGCGGGGAAGAACACCGGGGAGCTGTTTTTT. Protein: CASSYLPGLAGKNTGELFF.

This clonotype has just a few counts. V and J are TRBV4-3 and TRBJ1-6; D unresolved. The CDR3 loop spans 13 amino acids. CDR1 and CDR2 (germline): LGHNA, YSLEER. V lost 4 bases and J 10 bases, leaving 11 bases between the germline ends. CDR3 in DNA: TGCGCCAGCAGCCGATTTATCCAGTCACCCCTCCACTTT. The encoded protein is CASSRFIQSPLHF.

This sequence joins TRBV7-9 and TRBJ1-6; D perhaps matches TRBD1 (5 bases). Germline CDR1 reads SEHNR; CDR2 reads FQNEAQ (reference sequence). The ends were cut back, 5 bases at V and 3 bases at J, with 26 bases in the middle. The CDR3 has 20 amino acids. The CDR3 DNA reads TGTGCCAGCAGCCGCGGAGGGGAGAGGGGATTTGAGGGCTATAATTCACCCCTCCACTTT. This gives the protein CASSRGGERGFEGYNSPLHF.